This T cell receptor beta chain was found in a study of vaccination effects on CD4 cells after COVID-19. Study outcomes and limitations: From healthy vaccinees, only 1 of 255 vaccine-induced clones also reacted to common cold coronaviruses. Clones that were induced by infection or by vaccine showed marked contraction late after vaccination. No early post-infection timepoints were available in the study, which also included few convalescent patients.

This table comes from immunoSEQ multiplex PCR, and its TCRdb copy is limited to in-frame clones, with some not included. This table holds 70,000 or so clones, about 78% found once. As regards this clone: What it binds is not known.

Peptide-pool stimulation followed by sequencing identified expanded antigen-specific CD4+ clonotypes in the ViraFEST assay. CD4+ T cells were isolated after around 9 days of culture. Vaccinated participants had no history of SARS-CoV-2 infection and tested negative for nucleocapsid antibodies. This CDR3 has 10 amino acids. V gave up 6 bases and J gave up 12 bases, with 10 bases separating them. The germline V gene encodes CDR1 MNHEY and CDR2 SVGAGI. The receptor's source is a human donor who received a COVID-19 vaccine. The input for sequencing was CD4+ T cells from PBMCs cultured with SARS-CoV-2 spike peptides, taken before COVID-19 vaccination. This chain connects TRBV6-5 to TRBJ2-3; D is uncertain. CDR3 loop: CASSWRIQYF. CDR3 bases: TGTGCCAGCAGCTGGCGGATACAGTATTTT.